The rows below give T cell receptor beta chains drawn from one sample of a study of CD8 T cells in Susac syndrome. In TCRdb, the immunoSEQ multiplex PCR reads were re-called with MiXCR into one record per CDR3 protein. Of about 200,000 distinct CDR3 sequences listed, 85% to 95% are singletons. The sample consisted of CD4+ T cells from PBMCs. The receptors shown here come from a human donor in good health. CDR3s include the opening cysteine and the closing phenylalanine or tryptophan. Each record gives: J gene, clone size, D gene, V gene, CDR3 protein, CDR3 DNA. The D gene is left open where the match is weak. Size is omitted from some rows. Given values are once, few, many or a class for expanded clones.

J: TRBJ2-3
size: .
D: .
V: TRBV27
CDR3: CASSFTGTLTQYF
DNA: TGTGCCAGCAGTTTCACAGGGACGTTGACGCAGTATTTT

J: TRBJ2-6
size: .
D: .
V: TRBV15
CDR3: CATSRVKFSGANVLTF
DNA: TGTGCCACCAGCAGAGTAAAGTTCTCTGGGGCCAACGTCCTGACTTTC

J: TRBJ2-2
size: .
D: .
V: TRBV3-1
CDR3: CASSQDGRWTGELFF
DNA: TGTGCCAGCAGCCAAGATGGTCGTTGGACCGGGGAGCTGTTTTTT

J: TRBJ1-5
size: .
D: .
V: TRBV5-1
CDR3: CASSLAGSPQPQHF
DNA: TGCGCCAGCAGCTTGGCAGGGTCCCCCCAGCCCCAGCATTTT

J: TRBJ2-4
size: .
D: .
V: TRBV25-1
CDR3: CASRSRSGKNIQYF
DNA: TGTGCCAGCCGATCCCGATCAGGCAAAAACATTCAGTACTTC

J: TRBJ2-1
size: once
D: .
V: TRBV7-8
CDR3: CASSPPPWGKNNEQFF
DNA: TGTGCCAGCAGCCCCCCGCCGTGGGGCAAGAACAATGAGCAGTTCTTC

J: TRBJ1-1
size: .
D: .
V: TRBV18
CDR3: CASSPLSLNTEAFF
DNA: TGTGCCAGCTCACCACTTTCCCTGAACACTGAAGCTTTCTTT

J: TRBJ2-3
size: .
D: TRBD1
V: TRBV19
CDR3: CASSIDSRGHTDTQYF
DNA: TGTGCCAGTAGTATAGATTCGAGGGGGCACACAGATACGCAGTATTTT

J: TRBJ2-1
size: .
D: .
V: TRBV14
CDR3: CASSQGTRYNEQFF
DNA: TGTGCCAGCAGCCAAGGGACTCGCTACAATGAGCAGTTCTTC

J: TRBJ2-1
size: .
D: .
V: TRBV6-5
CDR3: CASSYLVEQAEQFF
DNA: TGTGCCAGCAGTTACCTCGTGGAACAGGCTGAGCAGTTCTTC

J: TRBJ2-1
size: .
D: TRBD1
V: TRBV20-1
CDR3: CSARDSRGTGNSYNEQFF
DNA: TGCAGTGCTAGAGATAGTAGAGGGACAGGGAACTCCTACAATGAGCAGTTCTTC

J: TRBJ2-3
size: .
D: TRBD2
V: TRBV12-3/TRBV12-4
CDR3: CASSRTSALDTQYF
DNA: TGTGCCAGCAGCCGGACTAGCGCGTTAGATACGCAGTATTTT

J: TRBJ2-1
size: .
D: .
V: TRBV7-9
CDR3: CASSLNVVGEQFF
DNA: TGTGCCAGCAGCTTAAACGTTGTCGGAGAGCAGTTCTTC

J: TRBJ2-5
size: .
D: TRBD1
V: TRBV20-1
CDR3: CSARPIDRVETQYF
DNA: TGCAGTGCTCGCCCGATCGACAGGGTGGAGACCCAGTACTTC